What follows are 30 T cell receptor beta chains derived from one specimen sequenced in a study of blood T cell repertoires in COVID-19 (dated by TCRdb to 2020 to 2022). Library creation used the immunoSEQ multiplex PCR assay. TCRdb took over this immuneACCESS table, retaining in-frame rearrangements with V and J assigned. Such tables are incomplete; in checked studies, under half of the missing clones stem from an unresolved V gene, and the remainder is unexplained. The sample records some 200,000 clones, more than 80% of which are singletons. 3% to 4% of the sample rests with the top ten. Sequencing was performed on PBMCs or T cells enriched from blood (not recorded which). All receptors derive from a woman aged 18-29 years in a cohort exposed to, infected with or recovered from COVID-19 (not recorded which).

This clone appeared once. V is TRBV24-1 and J is TRBJ2-1; 8 bases are a match to TRBD2. CDR3 length: 20 amino acids. J was trimmed by 7 bases and V by 2 bases; bases with no gene match: 21. Per the germline V gene, CDR1 is KGHDR and CDR2 is SFDVKD. For the CDR3, the DNA is TGTGCCACCAGTGATTCGGGACTAGGGAGAGTCGCGGGGGTCGGGAATGAGCAGTTCTTC. This gives the protein CATSDSGLGRVAGVGNEQFF.

The chain has TRBV14 and TRBJ2-1, with a possible D match to TRBD2 (6 bases). This CDR3 has 13 residues. The germline CDR1 and CDR2 sequences are SGHDN and FVKESK. Trimming cost V 5 bases and J 3 bases, with 8 bases left between them. CDR3 DNA: TGTGCCAGCAGCTTGGACTACTACAATGAGCAGTTCTTC. This translates into CASSLDYYNEQFF.

This chain connects TRBV7-8 to TRBJ1-1; D remains ambiguous. Trimming left V 5 bases short and J 0 bases short, with 7 bases between. The CDR3 runs to 13 residues. CDR1 and CDR2 (germline): SGHVS, FQNEAQ. The DNA of the CDR3 is TGTGCCAGCAGCCCCAACATGAACACTGAAGCTTTCTTT. As protein: CASSPNMNTEAFF.

At least ten counts were recorded for this clone. V usage is TRBV30 and J usage is TRBJ1-1; 7 positions agree with TRBD1. The CDR3 length is 14 residues. Per germline, CDR1 GTSNPN and CDR2 SVGIG (reference sequence). Trimming at V came to 4 bases and at J to 4 bases, leaving 9 bases not matched to a gene. The CDR3 is CAWNRRQGITEAFF. CDR3 DNA sequence: TGTGCCTGGAATAGGAGACAGGGAATCACTGAAGCTTTCTTT.

The chain links TRBV28 to TRBJ1-5; D unclear. Germline assignment: CDR1 MDHEN and CDR2 SYDVKM. Between the trimmed V and J ends, which lost 5 bases and 8 bases, there was a span of 10 bases. This CDR3 contains 12 residues. CDR3 loop: CASSLREKPQHF. The CDR3 nucleotides are TGTGCCAGCAGTCTAAGGGAGAAGCCCCAGCATTTT.

The chain has TRBV12-3 or TRBV12-4 and TRBJ1-2, with D maybe TRBD1 (6 bases). CDR3 length: 13 amino acids. V dropped 2 bases and J dropped 5 bases, with 9 bases sitting between them. CDR3 nucleotide sequence: TGTGCCAGCAGTTTACTCGGGACATATGGCTACACCTTC. As protein: CASSLLGTYGYTF.

The genes are TRBV7-6 and TRBJ2-1; TRBD2 matches at 9 bases. The CDR3 spans 16 residues. The germline CDR1 and CDR2 sequences are SGHVS and FNYEAQ. The V and J ends lost 4 bases and 6 bases, in that order; junction bases with no gene match: 10. The CDR3, as DNA: TGTGCCAGCAGCTCAGGGACTAGCCTCCGAGGCAATGAGCAGTTCTTC. It is translated as CASSSGTSLRGNEQFF.

This clone has only one observation. The V gene is TRBV5-5, the J gene TRBJ1-5, with TRBD1 as a possible D gene (5 bases). Trimming removed 4 bases from V and 11 bases from J, with 28 bases in between. Germline V gives CDR1 SGHKS, CDR2 YYEKEE (reference sequence). This CDR3 is 17 amino acids long. The CDR3 nucleotides are TGTGCCAGCAGCCCAGGAAGTTCCTTGGGACTGGCAGTGACCCAGCATTTT. Protein: CASSPGSSLGLAVTQHF.

The CDR3 here is CSVVYVNEQFF. CDR3 coding DNA: TGCAGCGTTGTCTATGTCAATGAGCAGTTCTTC. J is TRBJ2-1 and V is TRBV29-1; no reliable D call. This CDR3 has 11 amino acids. The V end lost 4 bases, the J end lost 6 bases, and 7 bases lay between the germline ends. Germline assignment: CDR1 SQVTM and CDR2 ANQGSEA.

CDR3 residues: CANPDRPTEAFF. The CDR3 nucleotides are TGTGCCAACCCCGACAGACCGACTGAAGCTTTCTTT. The rearrangement uses TRBV28 and TRBJ1-1; D possibly corresponds to TRBD1 (5 bases). Germline V CDR1 and CDR2: MDHEN, SYDVKM. Trimming removed 10 bases from V and 5 bases from J, with 14 bases in between. The CDR3 consists of 12 residues.

The chain is built from TRBV11-1 and TRBJ2-2; 8 nucleotides line up with TRBD1. V lost 4 bases and J lost 4; bases outside the gene matches: 8. The germline V gene encodes CDR1 SGHAT and CDR2 FQDESV (reference sequence). The CDR3 runs to 16 residues. CDR3 region: CASSSRTGSGTGELFF. For the CDR3, the DNA is TGTGCCAGCAGCTCGAGGACAGGGTCGGGCACCGGGGAGCTGTTTTTT.

V and J are TRBV5-4 and TRBJ1-5, with a possible D match to TRBD1 (6 bases). V was shortened by 4 bases and J by 1 base, with 9 bases between the two germline ends. In germline, CDR1 is SGHNT, CDR2 YYREEE (reference sequence). CDR3 length: 14 amino acids. CDR3 sequence: CASSLQGSNQPQHF. CDR3 DNA sequence: TGTGCCAGCAGCCTACAGGGAAGCAATCAGCCCCAGCATTTT.

The chain links TRBV6-1 to TRBJ1-2, with D perhaps TRBD1 (6 bases). The germline V gene has CDR1 MNHNS and CDR2 SASEGT. V lost 2 bases to trimming and J lost 4 bases, with 20 bases between them. CDR3 length: 17 amino acids. In nucleotides, the CDR3 is TGTGCCAGCAGTGAATCTTCCGGGACACTGTGGGGCTATGGCTACACCTTC. Its protein product is CASSESSGTLWGYGYTF.

The chain couples TRBV5-4 to TRBJ1-6, with a possible D match to TRBD1 (5 bases). Germline V gives CDR1 SGHNT, CDR2 YYREEE (reference sequence). Between the trimmed V and J ends, which lost 0 bases and 0 bases, there was a span of 10 bases. CDR3 size: 17 residues. The CDR3 nucleotides are TGTGCCAGCAGCTTGGGGGGCGGCAGCTCCTATAATTCACCCCTCCACTTT. Its protein is CASSLGGGSSYNSPLHF.

The J gene is TRBJ2-7, the V gene TRBV7-8; 11 bases are a match to TRBD2. The CDR3 totals 15 residues. The junction had 4 bases not matched to a gene; V was cut back by 4 bases and J by 2 bases. Germline-derived CDR1 and CDR2 are SGHVS and FQNEAQ. The chain's CDR3 is CASSSVAGGPYEQYF. The CDR3 DNA reads TGTGCCAGCAGCTCCGTAGCGGGAGGGCCCTACGAGCAGTACTTC. The variable domain in full, completed from reference TRBV7-8 and TRBJ2-7, reads GAGVSQSPRYKVAKRGQDVALRCDPISGHVSLFWYQQALGQGPEFLTYFQNEAQLDKSGLPSDRFFAERPEGSVSTLKIQRTQQEDSAVYLCASSSVAGGPYEQYFGPGTRLTVT.

V is TRBV11-2 and J is TRBJ2-1; 9 bases match TRBD1. V gave up 1 base and J gave up 5 bases; unmatched junction bases: 3. The CDR3 has 15 amino acids. Germline assignment: CDR1 SGHAT and CDR2 FQNNGV. This chain's CDR3 is CASSLVTGGDNEQFF. The CDR3 DNA follows: TGTGCCAGCAGCTTAGTGACAGGGGGGGACAATGAGCAGTTCTTC. The full variable domain, with the rest looked up from reference TRBV11-2 and TRBJ2-1, is EAGVAQSPRYKIIEKRQSVAFWCNPISGHATLYWYQQILGQGPKLLIQFQNNGVVDDSQLPKDRFSAERLKGVDSTLKIQPAKLEDSAVYLCASSLVTGGDNEQFFGPGTRLTVL.

This clone came up a few times. The CDR3 here is CASSRTGQGGEKLFF. In nucleotides, the CDR3 is TGTGCCAGCAGCAGAACTGGACAGGGTGGCGAAAAACTGTTTTTT. The rearrangement links TRBV28 to TRBJ1-4; TRBD1 aligns across 8 bases. CDR3 size: 15 residues. Per the germline V gene, CDR1 is MDHEN and CDR2 is SYDVKM. Trimming took 6 bases from V and 8 from J; bases not matched to a gene: 11.

The CDR3 reads CASSASGLAGGDNEQFF. The CDR3 DNA sequence: TGTGCCAGCAGTGCCTCCGGACTAGCGGGAGGAGACAATGAGCAGTTCTTC. This chain connects TRBV6-4 to TRBJ2-1; TRBD2 matches at 14 bases. The CDR3 contains 17 residues. Trimming removed 4 bases from V and 5 bases from J; junction bases left unmatched: 7. Germline CDR1 and CDR2: MRHNA and SNTAGT.

The chain has TRBV9 and TRBJ1-2; 7 bases agree with TRBD1. V was clipped by 2 bases and J by 4 bases; unmatched bases: 2. The CDR3 has 13 residues. Germline CDR1 reads SGDLS; CDR2 reads YYNGEE. The CDR3 spells CASSVSGGYGYTF. The CDR3 coding sequence is TGTGCCAGCAGCGTCTCAGGGGGCTATGGCTACACCTTC.

This rearrangement joins TRBV5-1 to TRBJ2-1; possibly TRBD2 for D (6 bases). V was trimmed by 2 bases and J by 10 bases, leaving 22 bases between them. CDR3 length equals 16 residues. Germline V gene lookup returns CDR1 SGHRS and CDR2 YFSETQ. DNA for the CDR3: TGCGCCAGCAGCTTAGTTCGGGACTCCAGCACGCGGGAGCAGTTCTTC. Protein product: CASSLVRDSSTREQFF.

This clone was counted once. The chain joins TRBV10-3 to TRBJ1-1; the D gene is possibly TRBD1 (6 bases). The V gene's germline CDR1 is ENHRY and CDR2 SYGVKD. The V gene lost 5 bases and the J gene lost 3 bases, with 7 bases spanning the gap. The CDR3 is 12 amino acids. The CDR3 reads CAISRQDTEAFF. Written as DNA, the CDR3 is TGTGCCATCAGTCGACAGGACACTGAAGCTTTCTTT.

V usage is TRBV25-1 and J usage is TRBJ2-7; 9 bases match TRBD2. The CDR3 runs 13 residues. The germline V gene has CDR1 MGHDK and CDR2 SYGVNS. V shed 4 bases and J 3 bases; nucleotides not matched to a gene: 1. CDR3 in amino acids: CASSGTSDYEQYF. The CDR3 nucleotides read TGTGCCAGCAGTGGGACTAGCGACTACGAGCAGTACTTC.

This chain connects TRBV5-4 to TRBJ1-6, with a possible D match to TRBD1 (5 bases). This CDR3 contains 14 residues. Germline-derived CDR1 and CDR2 are SGHNT and YYREEE (reference sequence). Trimming took 2 bases from V and 10 from J, leaving 13 bases between them. The CDR3 DNA sequence: TGTGCCAGCAGCTTTCGGGGGAGCGCCTCACCCCTCCACTTT. Amino acid sequence: CASSFRGSASPLHF.

This clone was seen once. This sequence joins TRBV11-2 and TRBJ2-7, with 7 bases matching TRBD1. The CDR3 is made up of 13 amino acids. The V gene's germline CDR1 is SGHAT and CDR2 FQNNGV. V shed 5 bases, J shed 0 bases, and the junction held 1 base outside the gene matches. CDR3 nucleotides: TGTGCCAGCAGCCGGACAGGCTCCTACGAGCAGTACTTC. It translates to CASSRTGSYEQYF.

This sequence joins TRBV7-9 and TRBJ1-3; D remains ambiguous. CDR3 length equals 15 residues. Germline V CDR1 and CDR2: SEHNR, FQNEAQ (reference sequence). V gave up 2 bases and J gave up 0 bases, with 8 bases separating them. Here the CDR3 DNA reads TGTGCCAGCAGCTTAACAACTAGCTCTGGAAACACCATATATTTT. It codes for CASSLTTSSGNTIYF. Full variable domain (remainder filled in from reference TRBV7-9 and TRBJ1-3): DTGVSQNPRHKITKRGQNVTFRCDPISEHNRLYWYRQTLGQGPEFLTYFQNEAQLEKSRLLSDRFSAERPKGSFSTLEIQRTEQGDSAMYLCASSLTTSSGNTIYFGEGSWLTVV.

This rearrangement joins TRBV5-5 to TRBJ2-1, with 10 positions matching TRBD2. V dropped 0 bases and J dropped 8; count of bases not matched to a gene: 5. The CDR3 is made up of 15 amino acids. From germline, CDR1 is SGHKS and CDR2 YYEKEE (reference sequence). CDR3 DNA: TGTGCCAGCAGCTTGGGAGCGGGGGGGCCTTATGAGCAGTTCTTC. Amino acids: CASSLGAGGPYEQFF.

This chain joins TRBV4-1 and TRBJ2-7, with 7 bases aligning to TRBD2. The CDR3 spans 15 residues. CDR1 and CDR2 from the germline V gene are MGHRA and YSYEKL. V lost 4 bases to trimming and J lost 2 bases; unmatched junction nucleotides: 8. CDR3 DNA: TGCGCCAGCAGCCTTGGCCAGGGAGGGCCCTACGAGCAGTACTTC. Translation gives CASSLGQGGPYEQYF.

The rearrangement links TRBV5-1 to TRBJ2-3; TRBD1 matches 8 bases. The V gene's germline CDR1 is SGHRS and CDR2 YFSETQ. The CDR3 runs to 15 residues. J gave up 1 base and V 2 bases, and 3 bases lay outside the gene matches. The DNA of the CDR3 is TGCGCCAGCAGCTTCGGACAGGGAGGCACAGATACGCAGTATTTT. Its protein is CASSFGQGGTDTQYF.

The J gene is TRBJ2-2, the V gene TRBV11-2, with a tentative D call TRBD1 (6 bases). Trimming removed 3 bases at V and 1 base at J, with 9 bases between. In germline, CDR1 is SGHAT, CDR2 FQNNGV. The CDR3 length is 15 residues. The CDR3 region has the DNA TGTGCCAGCAGCTTTACAGGGATGAACACCGGGGAGCTGTTTTTT. This codes for CASSFTGMNTGELFF.

The V call is TRBV19, the J call TRBJ1-5, with D possibly being TRBD1 (5 bases). Trimming left V 2 bases short and J 7 bases short, with 9 bases between. The length of the CDR3 is 13 residues. CDR1 LNHDA and CDR2 SQIVND come from the germline V gene (reference sequence). The CDR3 nucleotides are TGTGCCAGTAGTATATGGACACAGCAGCCCCAGCATTTT. Translated: CASSIWTQQPQHF.